A few counts support the clone carrying this TCR beta chain. Its antigen is as yet unknown. The sample belongs to a study of CD8 T cells in ankylosing spondylitis. General study findings and limits: Ankylosing spondylitis blood appeared to be characterized by a TCR beta motif of eight or nine highly homologous variants. Disease-linked clones bore a CD8+ phenotype, appearing relatively rarely in peripheral blood. Past studies reported some motif variants in reactive arthritis synovial fluid and blood. Clones linked to disease were reported to show significant enrichment in matched ankylosing spondylitis synovial fluid.

Making use of molecular barcodes, quantitative 5'-RACE generated TCR beta libraries. From the 5' RACE reads, TCRdb called clonotypes with MiXCR, one entry per CDR3 protein. The table lists about 800,000 distinct CDR3 sequences, about 11% of them singletons. This receptor was identified in a male donor with ankylosing spondylitis. The specimen sequenced was blood, either unsorted or a sorted T cell fraction (not recorded which).

CDR3 in amino acids: CASSPGVDSPLHF. The CDR3 DNA reads as TGTGCCAGCAGCCCAGGCGTCGATTCACCCCTCCACTTT. The V gene is TRBV3-1, the J gene TRBJ1-6; the D is unclear. V lost 4 bases, J lost 8 bases, and 9 bases lay in between. Germline assignment: CDR1 LGHDT and CDR2 YNNKEL (reference sequence). The CDR3 contains 13 residues.